The entry below gives a single T cell receptor (beta chain) sequence along with its context. The source of the sample is a study of blood T cell repertoires in COVID-19. Study overall: From the United States, Italy and Spain came samples of acute and convalescent COVID-19. PBMCs, B-cell-depleted T cells, or T cells were the source of the cDNA or gDNA that made up the material.

The CDR3 is 16 residues long. Germline V gives CDR1 SNHLY, CDR2 FYNNEI. V lost 7 bases, J lost 7 bases, and 22 bases lay in between. As processed by the authors: Estimation of nucleated cell counts relied on the amplification of reference gene primers. Here immunoSEQ multiplex PCR was the method, and the copy in TCRdb shows in-frame clones only, minus some. That table supplies the V and J calls and clone size; D and trimming were determined from the DNA. Among about 230,000 clones listed, 83% were seen once. Input material: peripheral blood. The source is a woman aged 70-85 years with active or convalescent COVID-19. V and J are TRBV2 and TRBJ1-4; the D is unclear. This CDR3 is CASTLGSAAVSEKLFF. The CDR3 nucleotides are TGTGCCAGCACCCTAGGGTCAGCGGCGGTTAGTGAAAAACTGTTTTTT.